This section outlines one T cell receptor (beta chain) sequence together with its context. This clonotype was counted only a few times. Its antigen target is currently unknown. No qualities accompany the bases; no much larger clone lies one base away. The entry originates in a study of human T cells and chemical hapten exposure (dated by TCRdb to the early 2020s). About the full investigation: Libraries were pooled for sequencing, and variation in per-sample TCR yields was attributed mainly to small differences in library volumes within the pool. Each blood RNA sample was used to sequence both TCR alpha and TCR beta chains. This study followed changes in the peripheral blood TCR repertoire in vivo during primary and secondary sensitization of alopecia patients to the hapten diphenylcyclopropenone (DPC).

The library came from RACE. Sequencer: NextSeq 500. During library preparation, unique molecular identifiers were attached to individual cDNA molecules so that TCRs could be counted in a quantitative, reproducible way. As for how the authors treated the data: The median number of TCRs per sample was over 85,000, ranging from 23,224 to 690,600. V, J and CDR3 annotation of the TCR reads was performed with the Decombinator software suite. Every sample was subsampled to the same number of TCRs (28,000) for the PS versus PT1 abundance plots. Expanded TCRs were defined as absent before sensitization and observed at least eight times at the 2-week time point. In-frame beta chains were kept once TCRdb had trimmed the public reads at Q25 with fastp and called clones with MiXCR. Each CDR3 protein gets just one entry, which takes the most common genes and DNA from the rows behind it. It is TCRdb's table, rather than the study itself, that gives the V and J calls and clone size. Across this sample there are 100,000 to 150,000 distinct CDR3 sequences, with approximately 9% seen only once. The ten largest clonotypes hold around 1.9% of the sample.

The germline V gene (reference sequence) yields DFQATT for CDR1 and SNEGSKA for CDR2. The germline V end is reduced by 4 bases and the J end by 4 bases; junction bases left unmatched: 18. The CDR3 holds 18 amino acids from the cysteine to the phenylalanine. The retained sequence is limited to the CDR3, 54 bases, with the frame set at the first base. What the research found in general, with its limitations: Repeated subsampling changed both the strength of the expansion versus patch-test correlation and the threshold at which the correlation became significant. The number of TCRs above 1 in 1000 frequency did not change with DPC sensitization; there was no evidence of global repertoire structure alterations.

The sample's time point label, decoded: healthy volunteer bleed at 2 weeks. Total RNA was extracted from unfractionated whole blood that had been collected in Tempus Blood RNA tubes. Four or five healthy volunteers acted as controls for TCR sequencing and had blood drawn at day 0, 2 weeks and 6 weeks. This clonotype was sampled from a male donor in good health. Some clones in this sample may be carry-over from other donors' samples. The sequenced sample was whole blood. The rearranged chain carries TRBV20-1 and TRBJ1-5; TRBD1 agrees with 8 junctional bases. The CDR3 in this case is CSAIAFGGQVNPNQPQHF. The bases read TGCAGTGCTATTGCTTTTGGGGGACAGGTGAACCCTAATCAGCCCCAGCATTTT.